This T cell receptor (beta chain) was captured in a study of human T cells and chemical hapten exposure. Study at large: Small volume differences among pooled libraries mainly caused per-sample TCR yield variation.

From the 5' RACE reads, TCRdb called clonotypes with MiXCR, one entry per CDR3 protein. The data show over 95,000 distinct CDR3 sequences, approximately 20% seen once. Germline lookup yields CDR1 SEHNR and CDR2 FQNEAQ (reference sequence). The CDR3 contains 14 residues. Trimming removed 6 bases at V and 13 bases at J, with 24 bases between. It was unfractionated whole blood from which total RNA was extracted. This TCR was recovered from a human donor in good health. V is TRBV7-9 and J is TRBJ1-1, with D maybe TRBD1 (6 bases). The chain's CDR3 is CASRTGTRNEKGFF. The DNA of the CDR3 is TGTGCCAGCAGAACCGGGACACGGAATGAAAAGGGTTTCTTT.